Listed here are 12 T cell receptor beta chains from one sample, sequenced in a study of cytomegalovirus exposure and HLA in healthy donors. The PCR was carried out with 60 Vbeta primers and 13 Jbeta primers. Here immunoSEQ multiplex PCR was the method, and the copy in TCRdb shows in-frame clones only, minus some. The table has around 63,000 clones, more than 65% seen once. Sequencing was done on a sample of PBMCs. The receptors stem from a woman aged 30 to 39 in good health and CMV-seronegative.

The chain joins TRBV7-6 to TRBJ2-5; D is perhaps TRBD1 (5 bases). CDR3 length: 17 residues. Trimming removed 5 bases from V and 2 bases from J, with 21 bases in between. CDR1 and CDR2 from the germline V gene are SGHVS and FNYEAQ. CDR3 DNA: TGTGCCAGCAGCACGAAGCGACAGCGAATTACGCAAGAGACCCAGTACTTC. Translating it yields CASSTKRQRITQETQYF.

The genes are TRBV6-5 and TRBJ1-1; no reliable D call. The V gene lost 0 bases and the J gene lost 6 bases, with 11 bases spanning the gap. This CDR3 is built from 14 residues. Germline V gene data show CDR1 as MNHEY and CDR2 as SVGAGI. DNA of the CDR3: TGTGCCAGCAGTTACTCGGGAGGGAGAGCTGAAGCTTTCTTT. This encodes CASSYSGGRAEAFF.

The V and J genes are TRBV19 and TRBJ2-2, with TRBD1 identical over 7 bases. The CDR3 is 14 residues long. V lost 7 bases, J lost 5 bases, and 7 bases stayed unmatched. Germline CDR1 and CDR2: LNHDA and SQIVND (reference sequence). CDR3 in DNA: TGTGCCAGTACCTGGGACAGTAGGACCGGGGAGCTGTTTTTT. Amino acid sequence: CASTWDSRTGELFF. Based on the CDR3 plus reference TRBV19 and TRBJ2-2, the full variable domain is DGGITQSPKYLFRKEGQNVTLSCEQNLNHDAMYWYRQDPGQGLRLIYYSQIVNDFQKGDIAEGYSVSREKKESFPLTVTSAQKNPTAFYLCASTWDSRTGELFFGEGSRLTVL.

This clone came up once. J is TRBJ2-5 and V is TRBV2; 10 bases agree with TRBD2. CDR3 length equals 15 residues. CDR1 is SNHLY and CDR2 is FYNNEI in the germline V gene. With V trimmed by 5 bases and J by 5 bases, 8 bases remained unmatched. The CDR3 bases are TGTGCCAGCAGTTCACGGACTAGCGGCGGGGAGACCCAGTACTTC. This sequence encodes CASSSRTSGGETQYF.

V and J are TRBV25-1 and TRBJ2-1; 10 positions agree with TRBD2. This CDR3 is 17 amino acids long. Germline V CDR1 and CDR2: MGHDK, SYGVNS. Trimming took 0 bases from V and 12 from J; bases not matched to a gene: 14. The CDR3 loop reads CASSEYLASGRSLRQFF. The CDR3 nucleotides are TGTGCCAGCAGTGAATATTTGGCTAGCGGGAGATCCTTGAGGCAGTTCTTC.

The chain employs TRBV6-1 and TRBJ1-5; D might be TRBD1 (5 bases). CDR1 and CDR2 (germline): MNHNS, SASEGT. Trimming cost V 3 bases and J 0 bases, with 12 bases left between them. The CDR3 has 16 amino acids. CDR3 region: CASSEGGDYSNQPQHF. CDR3 coding DNA: TGTGCCAGCAGTGAGGGGGGTGATTATAGCAATCAGCCCCAGCATTTT.

This rearrangement joins TRBV15 to TRBJ1-1; no clear D. The germline V gene encodes CDR1 LNHNV and CDR2 YYDKDF (reference sequence). The ends were cut back, 3 bases at V and 0 bases at J, with 17 bases in the middle. CDR3 length equals 17 residues. CDR3 protein: CATSRGWEEGLNTEAFF. The CDR3 nucleotides read TGTGCCACCAGCAGGGGCTGGGAGGAGGGCCTGAACACTGAAGCTTTCTTT. The entire variable domain, with the rest obtained from reference TRBV15 and TRBJ1-1, is as follows: DAMVIQNPRYQVTQFGKPVTLSCSQTLNHNVMYWYQQKSSQAPKLLFHYYDKDFNNEADTPDNFQSRRPNTSFCFLDIRSPGLGDTAMYLCATSRGWEEGLNTEAFFGQGTRLTVV.

The gene calls are TRBV6-1 and TRBJ1-4, with 7 bases that match TRBD1. CDR3 length equals 15 residues. Trimming cost V 3 bases and J 8 bases; bases outside gene matches: 9. CDR1 MNHNS and CDR2 SASEGT come from the germline V gene. The DNA of the CDR3 is TGTGCCAGCAGTGAGTGGACAGGCCGGGGGGAAAAACTGTTTTTT. This sequence encodes CASSEWTGRGEKLFF.

This clone was recorded a few times. This chain joins TRBV5-1 and TRBJ2-1; 8 nucleotides line up with TRBD1. Trimming removed 4 bases from V and 0 bases from J; junction bases left unmatched: 3. Germline assignment: CDR1 SGHRS and CDR2 YFSETQ. The CDR3 contains 15 residues. The DNA for the CDR3 is TGCGCCAGCAGCCCGGGACAGGCCTCCTACAATGAGCAGTTCTTC. This encodes CASSPGQASYNEQFF.

The CDR3 DNA reads TGTGCCAGCAGCCCTAGCGGGAGTGGGACAGATACGCAGTATTTT. It specifies CASSPSGSGTDTQYF. The chain is built from TRBV6-6 and TRBJ2-3, with 10 bases matching TRBD2. CDR1 is MNHNY and CDR2 is SVGAGI in the germline V gene (reference sequence). The CDR3 covers 15 residues. The trim removed 6 bases at V and 3 bases at J, leaving 6 bases unmatched.

This clone was detected a few times. The gene calls are TRBV7-9 and TRBJ2-3; D may be TRBD2 (6 bases). The CDR3 has 18 amino acids. Trimming left V 5 bases short and J 0 bases short, with 21 bases between. The germline CDR1 and CDR2 sequences are SEHNR and FQNEAQ (reference sequence). The CDR3 DNA reads TGTGCCAGCAGCCAGAGAGACCAAACTAGCCTTAGCACAGATACGCAGTATTTT. It is translated as CASSQRDQTSLSTDTQYF.

Worth noting for this clone: Other DNA sequences in this sample translate to the same CDR3. The CDR3 sequence: CASSAAVLEGGNEQFF. The CDR3 DNA sequence: TGTGCCAGCAGCGCTGCGGTTCTCGAAGGAGGCAATGAGCAGTTCTTC. The chain has TRBV9 and TRBJ2-1; possible D gene TRBD2, 5 bases. This CDR3 contains 16 residues. CDR1 is SGDLS and CDR2 is YYNGEE in the germline V gene. V shed 3 bases and J shed 6 bases, with 19 bases lying between them.